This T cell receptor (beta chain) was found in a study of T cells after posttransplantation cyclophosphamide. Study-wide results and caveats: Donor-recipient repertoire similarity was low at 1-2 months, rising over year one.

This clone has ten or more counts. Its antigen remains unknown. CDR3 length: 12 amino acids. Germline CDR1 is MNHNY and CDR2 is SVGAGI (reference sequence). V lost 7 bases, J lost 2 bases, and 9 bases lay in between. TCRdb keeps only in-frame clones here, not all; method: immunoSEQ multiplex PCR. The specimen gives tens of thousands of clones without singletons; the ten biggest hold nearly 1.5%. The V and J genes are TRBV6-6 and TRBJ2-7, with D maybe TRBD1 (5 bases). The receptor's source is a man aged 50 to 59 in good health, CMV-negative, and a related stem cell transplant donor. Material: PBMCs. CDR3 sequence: CASTRDPYEQYF. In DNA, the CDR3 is TGTGCCAGCACCAGGGATCCCTACGAGCAGTACTTC.